This T cell receptor (beta chain) was identified in a study of T cells in tuberculosis. Time point of the sample: new active TB diagnosis, blood taken before or within 7 days of starting treatment. Included patients were adults of at least 18, HIV-seronegative, South African. Each patient had positive sputum smear microscopy and/or positive culture. The assay was immunoSEQ multiplex PCR, and TCRdb's table has in-frame clones only and misses some. This sample has tens of thousands of clones, with roughly 93% found just once. On this clone itself: The antigen remains undetermined.

Findings and caveats of the study: Cases with active tuberculosis were adults, while controls were adolescents. The TCR-beta difference was not significant; alpha differences partly reflected length.

Trimming took 5 bases from V and 3 from J; bases not matched to a gene: 5. Germline CDR1 reads SEHNR; CDR2 reads FQNEAQ (reference sequence). The CDR3 length is 14 residues. This sequence was found in an adult with tuberculosis. This chain connects TRBV7-9 to TRBJ1-1; 8 nucleotides line up with TRBD1. Sequencing was performed on PBMCs, taken at tuberculosis diagnosis. The CDR3 coding sequence is TGTGCCAGCAGCCGACCGGGACAGGACACTGAAGCTTTCTTT. It is translated as CASSRPGQDTEAFF.